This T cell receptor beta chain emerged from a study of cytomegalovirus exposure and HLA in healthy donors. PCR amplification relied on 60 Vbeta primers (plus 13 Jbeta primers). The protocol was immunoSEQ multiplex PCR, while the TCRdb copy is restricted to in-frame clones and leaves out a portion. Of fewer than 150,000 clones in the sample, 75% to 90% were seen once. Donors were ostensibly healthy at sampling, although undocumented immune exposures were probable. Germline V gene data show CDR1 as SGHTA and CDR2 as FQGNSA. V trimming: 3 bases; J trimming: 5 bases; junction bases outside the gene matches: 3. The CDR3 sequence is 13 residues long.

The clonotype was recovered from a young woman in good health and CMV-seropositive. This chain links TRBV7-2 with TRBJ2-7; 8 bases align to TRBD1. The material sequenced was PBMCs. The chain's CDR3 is CASSFRTGNEQYF. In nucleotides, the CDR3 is TGTGCCAGCAGCTTTCGGACAGGGAACGAGCAGTACTTC.